Presented here are 21 T cell receptor beta chains from one specimen sequenced in a study of OX40 agonist ivuxolimab in advanced cancers. Sequencing was performed with immunoSEQ multiplex PCR; in TCRdb, only in-frame clones are kept and a portion is missing. Altogether over 35,000 clones are present, roughly nine tenths being singletons, with the ten largest covering around 41%. Source: CD4+ or CD8+ T cells sorted from blood, taken in a trial of the OX40 agonist ivuxolimab. The receptor set was obtained from an adult with an advanced solid tumor such as melanoma, head and neck, liver or kidney cancer.

This clone showed up just a few times. The gene calls are TRBV7-9 and TRBJ1-5; D possibly corresponds to TRBD1 (6 bases). V shed 5 bases and J shed 1 base, with 12 bases lying between them. Germline lookup yields CDR1 SEHNR and CDR2 FQNEAQ (reference sequence). This CDR3 comprises 15 residues. The CDR3 coding sequence is TGTGCCAGCAGCCCCACAGGGCACAGCAATCAGCCCCAGCATTTT. It is translated as CASSPTGHSNQPQHF.

This chain joins TRBV27 and TRBJ2-1; D is ambiguous. Germline values: CDR1 MNHEY, CDR2 SMNVEV (reference sequence). This CDR3 is built from 11 residues. Trimming stripped 4 bases from V and 7 bases from J, with 5 bases between. The CDR3 is CASSSWNEQFF. As DNA, the CDR3 is TGTGCCAGCAGTTCTTGGAATGAGCAGTTCTTC.

The chain has TRBV4-3 and TRBJ1-2, with D perhaps TRBD1 (5 bases). Trimming stripped 6 bases from V and 8 bases from J, with 22 bases between. CDR1 and CDR2 from the germline V gene are LGHNA and YSLEER. This CDR3 has 15 amino acids. The CDR3 DNA follows: TGCGCCAGCAGGGCGGACCTGACGGGGGTGGGCGGCTACACCTTC. Translating gives CASRADLTGVGGYTF.

V and J are TRBV6-5 and TRBJ2-1; 10 nucleotides agree with TRBD1. This CDR3 contains 12 residues. Looked up from germline, CDR1 is MNHEY and CDR2 is SVGAGI. The trim removed 7 bases at V and 10 bases at J, leaving 4 bases unmatched. The CDR3 DNA reads TGTGCCAGCACCGGGACAGGGGACGAGCAGTTCTTC. Translating gives CASTGTGDEQFF.

The chain joins TRBV19 to TRBJ2-1; the match to TRBD1 covers 9 bases. The junction had 12 bases not matched to a gene; V was cut back by 6 bases and J by 6 bases. From germline, CDR1 is LNHDA and CDR2 SQIVND (reference sequence). The CDR3 runs to 16 residues. The CDR3 DNA is TGTGCCAGTAGAGCTATAGACAGGGGGGTTGGCAATGAGCAGTTCTTC. Its protein is CASRAIDRGVGNEQFF. Complete variable domain (other parts from reference TRBV19 and TRBJ2-1): DGGITQSPKYLFRKEGQNVTLSCEQNLNHDAMYWYRQDPGQGLRLIYYSQIVNDFQKGDIAEGYSVSREKKESFPLTVTSAQKNPTAFYLCASRAIDRGVGNEQFFGPGTRLTVL.

Concerning this clone: This same CDR3 is encoded by further DNA sequences in the sample. The J gene is TRBJ1-2, the V gene TRBV2; 9 positions match TRBD1. Trimming took 1 base from V and 4 from J; bases not matched to a gene: 1. The CDR3 has 14 residues. CDR1 and CDR2 from the germline V gene are SNHLY and FYNNEI. This CDR3 reads CASSEGGQGYGYTF. The DNA for the CDR3 is TGTGCCAGCAGTGAAGGGGGACAGGGCTATGGCTACACCTTC.

The V and J genes are TRBV5-1 and TRBJ2-7; the D call may be TRBD1 or TRBD2 (5 bases each). Germline V CDR1 and CDR2: SGHRS, YFSETQ. The V gene lost 2 bases and the J gene lost 6 bases, with 12 bases spanning the gap. This CDR3 comprises 13 residues. The CDR3 region is CASSFNFGGEQYF. In DNA, the CDR3 is TGCGCCAGCAGCTTCAACTTTGGGGGCGAGCAGTACTTC.

The chain uses TRBV6-5 and TRBJ2-1; no definite D call. There are 11 residues in the CDR3. In germline, CDR1 is MNHEY, CDR2 SVGAGI. V lost 2 bases, J lost 10 bases, and 6 bases lay in between. The CDR3: CASSYLTEQFF. The CDR3 region has the DNA TGTGCCAGCAGTTACCTAACGGAGCAGTTCTTC.

The gene calls are TRBV28 and TRBJ2-5; 7 bases align to TRBD2. Germline V gene sequence: CDR1 MDHEN, CDR2 SYDVKM. The CDR3 consists of 17 residues. J lost 1 base, V lost 4 bases, and 12 bases had no gene match. CDR3 nucleotides: TGTGCCAGCAGTTACCCCTTGGGTCAGCGGGGCCAAGAGACCCAGTACTTC. This encodes CASSYPLGQRGQETQYF.

The rearrangement links TRBV5-1 to TRBJ1-3; tentatively, D is TRBD1 (5 bases). This CDR3 contains 16 residues. The ends were cut back, 0 bases at V and 2 bases at J, with 12 bases in the middle. The V gene's germline CDR1 is SGHRS and CDR2 YFSETQ. The CDR3 here is CASSLALGGAGNTIYF. As DNA, the CDR3 is TGCGCCAGCAGCTTGGCCCTTGGGGGAGCTGGAAACACCATATATTTT.

This chain uses TRBV7-9 with TRBJ2-1; 12 bases align to TRBD1. CDR3 length: 15 amino acids. The junction had 3 bases not matched to a gene; V was cut back by 5 bases and J by 4 bases. In germline, CDR1 is SEHNR, CDR2 FQNEAQ (reference sequence). DNA for the CDR3: TGTGCCAGCAGCGGGACAGGGGGCAGGTACAATGAGCAGTTCTTC. This encodes CASSGTGGRYNEQFF.

The chain is built from TRBV9 and TRBJ2-7, with TRBD2 as a possible D gene (5 bases). There are 14 residues in the CDR3. V was clipped by 3 bases and J by 6 bases, with 16 bases between them. Germline V CDR1 and CDR2: SGDLS, YYNGEE. This CDR3 is CASSARTLPGEQYF. The DNA for the CDR3 is TGTGCCAGCAGCGCACGGACTCTACCTGGCGAGCAGTACTTC.

This chain joins TRBV6-5 and TRBJ1-4; no reliable D call. V was trimmed by 4 bases and J by 4 bases, leaving 13 bases between them. This CDR3 contains 15 residues. Germline assignment: CDR1 MNHEY and CDR2 SVGAGI. The CDR3 coding sequence is TGTGCCAGCAGTTTGGAGCTGGGATTTAATGAAAAACTGTTTTTT. Protein product: CASSLELGFNEKLFF.

The chain employs TRBV6-5 and TRBJ1-2; D not resolved. Between the trimmed V and J ends, which lost 7 bases and 5 bases, there was a span of 8 bases. CDR3 length: 11 amino acids. CDR1 MNHEY and CDR2 SVGAGI come from the germline V gene. DNA of the CDR3: TGTGCCAGCAAGGAAGGGTATGGCTACACCTTC. This encodes CASKEGYGYTF.

This chain connects TRBV6-5 to TRBJ1-2; possibly TRBD1 for D (6 bases). Germline V gene data show CDR1 as MNHEY and CDR2 as SVGAGI. The V and J ends lost 6 bases and 6 bases respectively, with 14 bases between them. The CDR3 is 13 amino acids. For the CDR3, the DNA is TGTGCCAGCAGCCCAGGGGAAACTGATGGCTACACCTTC. Translation: CASSPGETDGYTF.

This chain uses TRBV6-5 with TRBJ1-2, with TRBD1 identical over 9 bases. The ends lost 2 bases at V and 0 bases at J; junction bases unmatched: 4. The CDR3 covers 16 residues. The germline gives CDR1 MNHEY, CDR2 SVGAGI. The CDR3 DNA reads as TGTGCCAGCAGTTACGGCCGGACAGGGGCTAACTATGGCTACACCTTC. Translation: CASSYGRTGANYGYTF.

V gene TRBV7-2 combines with J gene TRBJ2-1; D is perhaps TRBD2 (5 bases). V lost 3 bases and J 0 bases, leaving 12 bases between the germline ends. Germline loops: CDR1 SGHTA, CDR2 FQGNSA. The CDR3 is 16 residues long. CDR3 in amino acids: CASSFPGGSSYNEQFF. CDR3 DNA: TGTGCCAGCAGCTTCCCGGGCGGGTCCTCCTACAATGAGCAGTTCTTC. The whole variable domain, remainder taken from reference TRBV7-2 and TRBJ2-1, is GAGVSQSPSNKVTEKGKDVELRCDPISGHTALYWYRQSLGQGLEFLIYFQGNSAPDKSGLPSDRFSAERTGGSVSTLTIQRTQQEDSAVYLCASSFPGGSSYNEQFFGPGTRLTVL.

The V gene is TRBV5-1, the J gene TRBJ2-2; no reliable D call. The CDR3 covers 12 residues. Between the trimmed V and J ends, which lost 3 bases and 6 bases, there was a span of 6 bases. Germline V gives CDR1 SGHRS, CDR2 YFSETQ. As DNA, the CDR3 is TGCGCCAGCAGCTCTTTCCCCGGGGAGCTGTTTTTT. This sequence encodes CASSSFPGELFF.

The CDR3: CASSFGDNYEQYF. DNA of the CDR3: TGTGCCAGCAGCTTCGGGGACAACTACGAGCAGTACTTC. The chain has TRBV5-6 and TRBJ2-7; D might be TRBD1 (6 bases). Germline V gene sequence: CDR1 SGHDT, CDR2 YYEEEE. The CDR3 extends over 13 amino acids. With 2 bases removed from V and 3 bases from J, the gap between germline ends came to 9 bases.

This chain joins TRBV7-9 and TRBJ1-2; no definite D call. The ends were cut back, 1 base at V and 1 base at J, with 4 bases in the middle. Germline lookup yields CDR1 SEHNR and CDR2 FQNEAQ (reference sequence). CDR3 length equals 13 residues. The CDR3 DNA follows: TGTGCCAGCAGCTTAGGCTTTAACTATGGCTACACCTTC. Amino acid sequence: CASSLGFNYGYTF.

This clone was seen a few times. This chain links TRBV4-1 with TRBJ1-2, with D possibly being TRBD1 (5 bases). V was trimmed by 3 bases and J by 0 bases, leaving 11 bases between them. The CDR3 length is 15 residues. Germline CDR1 is MGHRA and CDR2 is YSYEKL. This chain's CDR3 is CASSHTGPANYGYTF. The CDR3 DNA reads TGCGCCAGCAGCCATACAGGACCAGCTAACTATGGCTACACCTTC.